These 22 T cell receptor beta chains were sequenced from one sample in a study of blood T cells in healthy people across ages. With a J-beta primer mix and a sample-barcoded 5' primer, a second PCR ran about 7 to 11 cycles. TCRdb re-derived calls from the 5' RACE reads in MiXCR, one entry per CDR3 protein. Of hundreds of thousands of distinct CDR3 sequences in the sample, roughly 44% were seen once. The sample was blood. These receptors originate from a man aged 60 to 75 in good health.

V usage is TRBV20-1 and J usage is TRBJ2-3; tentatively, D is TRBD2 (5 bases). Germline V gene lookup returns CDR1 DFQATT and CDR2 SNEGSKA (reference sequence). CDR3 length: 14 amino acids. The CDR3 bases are TGCAATGCCTTAGAAGCGGCTAGCACAGATACGCAGTATTTT. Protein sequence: CNALEAASTDTQYF.

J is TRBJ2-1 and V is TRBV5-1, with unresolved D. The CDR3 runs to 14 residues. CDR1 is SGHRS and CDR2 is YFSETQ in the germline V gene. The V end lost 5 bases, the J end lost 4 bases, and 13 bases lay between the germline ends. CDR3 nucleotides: TGCGCCAGCAGTGGGCACTTGGGGTACAATGAGCAGTTCTTC. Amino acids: CASSGHLGYNEQFF.

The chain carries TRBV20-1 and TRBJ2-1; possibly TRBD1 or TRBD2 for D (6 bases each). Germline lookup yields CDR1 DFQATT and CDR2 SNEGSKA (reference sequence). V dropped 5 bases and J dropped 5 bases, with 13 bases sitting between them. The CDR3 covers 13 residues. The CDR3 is CSARPGGNNEQFF. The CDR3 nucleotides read TGCAGTGCTCGACCCGGGGGCAACAATGAGCAGTTCTTC.

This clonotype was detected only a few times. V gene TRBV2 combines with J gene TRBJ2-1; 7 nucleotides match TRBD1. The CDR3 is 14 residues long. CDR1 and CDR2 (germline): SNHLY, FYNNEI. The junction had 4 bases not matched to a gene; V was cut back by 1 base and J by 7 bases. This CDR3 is CASSEGQGLNEQFF. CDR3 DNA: TGTGCCAGCAGTGAAGGACAGGGTCTGAATGAGCAGTTCTTC.

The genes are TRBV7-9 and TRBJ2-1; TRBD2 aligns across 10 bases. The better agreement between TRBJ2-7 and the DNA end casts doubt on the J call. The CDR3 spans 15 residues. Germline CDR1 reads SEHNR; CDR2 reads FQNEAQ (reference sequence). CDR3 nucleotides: TGTGCCAGCACTAGGACTAGCGGTTCCTACAATGAGCAGTACTTC. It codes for CASTRTSGSYNEQYF.

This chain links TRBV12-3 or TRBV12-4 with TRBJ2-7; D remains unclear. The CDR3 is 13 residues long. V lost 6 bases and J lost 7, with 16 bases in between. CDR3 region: CASSNDLFSEQYF. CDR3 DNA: TGTGCCAGCAGCAACGACCTATTTAGTGAGCAGTACTTC.

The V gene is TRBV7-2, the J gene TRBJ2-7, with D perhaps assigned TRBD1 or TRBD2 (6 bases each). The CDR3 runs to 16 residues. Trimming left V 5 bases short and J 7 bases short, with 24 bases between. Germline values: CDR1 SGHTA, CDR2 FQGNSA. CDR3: CASSPEGGTRNNEQYF. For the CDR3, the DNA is TGTGCCAGCAGCCCCGAGGGCGGGACACGGAACAATGAGCAGTACTTC.

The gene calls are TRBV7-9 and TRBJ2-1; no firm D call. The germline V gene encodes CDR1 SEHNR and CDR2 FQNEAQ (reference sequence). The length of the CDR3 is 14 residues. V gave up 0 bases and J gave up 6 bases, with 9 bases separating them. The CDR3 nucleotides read TGTGCCAGCAGCTTAGCGCCTCGCTCCAATGAGCAGTTCTTC. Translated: CASSLAPRSNEQFF. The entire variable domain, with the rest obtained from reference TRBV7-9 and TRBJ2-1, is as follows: DTGVSQNPRHKITKRGQNVTFRCDPISEHNRLYWYRQTLGQGPEFLTYFQNEAQLEKSRLLSDRFSAERPKGSFSTLEIQRTEQGDSAMYLCASSLAPRSNEQFFGPGTRLTVL.

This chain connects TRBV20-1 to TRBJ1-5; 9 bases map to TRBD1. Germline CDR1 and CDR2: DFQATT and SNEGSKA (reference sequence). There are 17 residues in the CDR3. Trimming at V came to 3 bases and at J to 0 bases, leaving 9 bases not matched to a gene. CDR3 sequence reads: CSASVGTGSFSNQPQHF. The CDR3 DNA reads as TGCAGTGCTAGCGTCGGGACAGGGTCCTTTAGCAATCAGCCCCAGCATTTT.

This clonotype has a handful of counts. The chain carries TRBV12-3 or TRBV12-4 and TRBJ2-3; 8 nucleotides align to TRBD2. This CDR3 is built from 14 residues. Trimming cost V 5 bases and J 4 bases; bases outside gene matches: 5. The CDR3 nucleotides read TGTGCCAGCAGTCGGACTAGCACCCCAGATACGCAGTATTTT. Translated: CASSRTSTPDTQYF.

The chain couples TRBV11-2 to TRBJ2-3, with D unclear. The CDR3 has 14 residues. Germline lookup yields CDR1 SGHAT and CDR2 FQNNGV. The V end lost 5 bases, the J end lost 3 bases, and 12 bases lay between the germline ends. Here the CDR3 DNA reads TGTGCCAGCAGCCCAAGAGAGCTGACAGATACGCAGTATTTT. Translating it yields CASSPRELTDTQYF.

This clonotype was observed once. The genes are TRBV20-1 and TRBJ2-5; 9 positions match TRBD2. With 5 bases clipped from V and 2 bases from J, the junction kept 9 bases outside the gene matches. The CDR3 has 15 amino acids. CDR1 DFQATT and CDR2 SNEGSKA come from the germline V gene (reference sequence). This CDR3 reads CSAWAGGPRQETQYF. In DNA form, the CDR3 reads TGCAGTGCTTGGGCGGGGGGGCCTCGGCAAGAGACCCAGTACTTC.

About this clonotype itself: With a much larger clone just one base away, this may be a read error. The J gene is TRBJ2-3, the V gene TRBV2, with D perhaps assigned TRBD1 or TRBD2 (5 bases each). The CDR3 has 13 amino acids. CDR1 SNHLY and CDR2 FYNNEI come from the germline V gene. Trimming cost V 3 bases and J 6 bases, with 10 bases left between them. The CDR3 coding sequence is TGTGCCAGCAGTGATGGGACCAGGGATACGCAGTATTTT. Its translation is CASSDGTRDTQYF.

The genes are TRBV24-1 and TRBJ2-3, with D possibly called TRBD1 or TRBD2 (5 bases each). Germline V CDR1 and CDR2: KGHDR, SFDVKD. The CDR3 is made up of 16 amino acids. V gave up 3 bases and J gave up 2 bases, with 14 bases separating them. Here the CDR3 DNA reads TGTGCCACCAGTGATCCAGGGACGGAGTACACAGATACGCAGTATTTT. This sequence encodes CATSDPGTEYTDTQYF.

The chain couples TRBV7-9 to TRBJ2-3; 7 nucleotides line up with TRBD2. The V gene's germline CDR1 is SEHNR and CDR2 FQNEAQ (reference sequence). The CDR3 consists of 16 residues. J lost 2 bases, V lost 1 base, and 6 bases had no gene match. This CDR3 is CASSLGPAGNTDTQYF. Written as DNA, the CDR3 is TGTGCCAGCAGCTTAGGGCCAGCGGGGAACACAGATACGCAGTATTTT.

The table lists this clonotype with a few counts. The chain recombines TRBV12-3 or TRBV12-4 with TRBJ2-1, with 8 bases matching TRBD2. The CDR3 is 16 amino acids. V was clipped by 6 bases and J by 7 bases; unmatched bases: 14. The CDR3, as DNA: TGTGCCAGCAGCCTCGGCGGCGGACTAGCTCAGAATGAGCAGTTCTTC. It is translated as CASSLGGGLAQNEQFF.

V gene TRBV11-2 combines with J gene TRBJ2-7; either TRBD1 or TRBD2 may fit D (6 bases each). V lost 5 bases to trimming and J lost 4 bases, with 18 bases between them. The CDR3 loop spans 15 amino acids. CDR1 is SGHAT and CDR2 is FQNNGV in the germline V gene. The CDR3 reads CASSHRGGGRYEQYF. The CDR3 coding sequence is TGTGCCAGCAGCCACAGAGGGGGAGGAAGATACGAGCAGTACTTC.

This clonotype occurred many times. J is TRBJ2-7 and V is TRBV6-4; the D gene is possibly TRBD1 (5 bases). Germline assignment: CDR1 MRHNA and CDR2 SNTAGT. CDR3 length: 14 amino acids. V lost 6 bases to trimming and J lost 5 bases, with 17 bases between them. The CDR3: CASRKKTEHDEQYF. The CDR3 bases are TGTGCCAGCAGGAAAAAGACAGAGCATGACGAGCAGTACTTC.

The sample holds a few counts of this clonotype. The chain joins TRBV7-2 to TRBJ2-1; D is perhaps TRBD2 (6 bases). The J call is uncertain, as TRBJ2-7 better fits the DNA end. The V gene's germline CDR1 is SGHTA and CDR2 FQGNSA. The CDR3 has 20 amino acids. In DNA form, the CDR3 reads TGTGCCAGCAGCATCCCCGGCTGGACTACCACCCAAGAATCCTACAATGAGCAGTACTTC. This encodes CASSIPGWTTTQESYNEQYF.

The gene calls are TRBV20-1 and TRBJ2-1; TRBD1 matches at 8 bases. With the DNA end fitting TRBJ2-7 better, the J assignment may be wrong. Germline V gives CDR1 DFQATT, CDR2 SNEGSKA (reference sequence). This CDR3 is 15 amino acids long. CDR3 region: CSARDGTGTYNEQYF. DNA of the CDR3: TGCAGTGCTAGAGACGGGACAGGAACCTACAATGAGCAGTACTTC.

The CDR3: CASSYEQGIPYEQYF. The CDR3 DNA follows: TGTGCCAGCAGCTACGAACAGGGGATCCCCTACGAGCAGTACTTC. The chain couples TRBV7-2 to TRBJ2-4, with 7 bases that match TRBD1. The closer fit of TRBJ2-7 to the DNA end suggests the J call may be wrong. The CDR3 sequence is 15 residues long. Germline-derived CDR1 and CDR2 are SGHTA and FQGNSA.

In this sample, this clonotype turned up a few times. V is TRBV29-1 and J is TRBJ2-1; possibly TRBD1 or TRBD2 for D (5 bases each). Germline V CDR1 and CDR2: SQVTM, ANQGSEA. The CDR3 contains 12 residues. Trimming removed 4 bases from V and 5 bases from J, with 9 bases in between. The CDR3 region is CSVGRDDNEQFF. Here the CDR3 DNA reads TGCAGCGTTGGCCGGGACGACAATGAGCAGTTCTTC.